These T cell receptor beta chains were read from a single sample in a study of blood T cell repertoires in COVID-19. Here immunoSEQ multiplex PCR was the method, and the copy in TCRdb shows in-frame clones only, minus some. In the table there are roughly 120,000 clones, 80% of which are singletons. The sequencing sample was made of peripheral blood. Receptors were obtained from a man in his 70s with acute or convalescent COVID-19. The CDR3 runs from the conserved cysteine through the conserved F or W. A D gene is named only where the DNA matches it firmly.

J | D | V | CDR3 | DNA
TRBJ2-7 | TRBD1 | TRBV27 | CASSLRGGTGYEQYF | TGTGCCAGCAGTCTACGGGGCGGGACAGGCTACGAGCAGTACTTC
TRBJ1-2 | - | TRBV5-6 | CASSRGRGLGYGYTF | TGTGCCAGCAGCCGCGGGAGGGGGTTAGGGTATGGCTACACCTTC
TRBJ1-3 | - | TRBV6-5 | CASTPYGGNTIYF | TGTGCCAGCACCCCCTACGGTGGAAACACCATATATTTT
TRBJ2-1 | TRBD1 | TRBV7-9 | CASTLQGAEQFF | TGTGCCAGCACCCTACAGGGGGCTGAGCAGTTCTTC
TRBJ2-5 | - | TRBV5-6 | CASSAGTIRETQYF | TGTGCCAGCAGCGCCGGGACAATCAGGGAGACCCAGTACTTC
TRBJ1-3 | TRBD1 | TRBV10-3 | CAISESTGSAGNTIYF | TGTGCCATCAGTGAGTCGACAGGGTCGGCTGGAAACACCATATATTTT
TRBJ2-3 | - | TRBV9 | CASSVVGQPFDTQYF | TGTGCCAGCAGCGTAGTTGGACAGCCCTTTGATACGCAGTATTTT
TRBJ2-7 | - | TRBV6-5 | CASSLRTRTYEQYF | TGTGCCAGCAGCCTGAGGACACGGACCTACGAGCAGTACTTC
TRBJ1-2 | - | TRBV30 | CAWSVPGGGPYGYTF | TGTGCCTGGAGTGTCCCGGGGGGGGGCCCCTATGGCTACACCTTC
TRBJ2-7 | - | TRBV4-1 | CASSQAQIQTYEQYF | TGCGCCAGCAGCCAAGCCCAGATTCAGACCTACGAGCAGTACTTC